This T cell receptor (beta chain) is drawn from a study of T cell responses to AZD1222 COVID-19 vaccine. The study, taken as a whole, reports: When two AZD1222 doses had been given, Spike-specific TCR breadth and depth rose. White British ancestry dominated among donors, who included more females, and clonal diversity was possibly underestimated. CD4 TCRs covered the whole spike, strongest at regions 160-218 and 743-854.

Profiling relied on immunoSEQ multiplex PCR, and the TCRdb table lists in-frame clones only, not all of them. The sample lists roughly 180,000 clones, approximately 94% seen once, with about 1.5% in the top ten. Between the trimmed V and J ends, which lost 2 bases and 11 bases, there was a span of 12 bases. Germline V gene sequence: CDR1 MGHDK, CDR2 SYGVNS. The CDR3 spans 12 residues. Of note for this clone: As yet, its antigen is unknown.

This clonotype originated in an adult who received the AZD1222 COVID-19 vaccine. The chain links TRBV25-1 to TRBJ1-1; D gene ambiguous. The source was peripheral blood, collected 28 days after the second AZD1222 dose. CDR3 coding DNA: TGTGCCAGCAGTGAACCGGCAGGTGGGGCTTTCTTT. The encoded protein is CASSEPAGGAFF. Combining the CDR3 with reference TRBV25-1 and TRBJ1-1 gives the whole variable domain EADIYQTPRYLVIGTGKKITLECSQTMGHDKMYWYQQDPGMELHLIHYSYGVNSTEKGDLSSESTVSRIRTEHFPLTLESARPSHTSQYLCASSEPAGGAFFGQGTRLTVV.